Given below is one TCR beta chain in context. Trimming removed 9 bases at V and 4 bases at J, with 13 bases between. CDR3 length: 12 residues. Germline lookup yields CDR1 LNHDA and CDR2 SQIVND (reference sequence). A universal primer site and UMIs were added as TCR cDNA was made by 5'RACE template switching. A single record per CDR3 protein comes from TCRdb applying MiXCR to the 5' RACE reads. The table shows about 370,000 distinct CDR3 sequences, with more than 9% occurring only once. These data are taken from a study of T cells after yellow fever vaccination. This TCR came from a man aged 18 to 29 who received the YFV17D yellow fever vaccine. The V call is TRBV19, the J call TRBJ2-7; D unresolved. Sequencing used PBMCs, obtained on the day of the first yellow fever vaccination. CDR3: CARKSDGYEQYV. In DNA, the CDR3 is TGTGCCAGGAAGAGTGACGGGTACGAGCAGTACGTC.